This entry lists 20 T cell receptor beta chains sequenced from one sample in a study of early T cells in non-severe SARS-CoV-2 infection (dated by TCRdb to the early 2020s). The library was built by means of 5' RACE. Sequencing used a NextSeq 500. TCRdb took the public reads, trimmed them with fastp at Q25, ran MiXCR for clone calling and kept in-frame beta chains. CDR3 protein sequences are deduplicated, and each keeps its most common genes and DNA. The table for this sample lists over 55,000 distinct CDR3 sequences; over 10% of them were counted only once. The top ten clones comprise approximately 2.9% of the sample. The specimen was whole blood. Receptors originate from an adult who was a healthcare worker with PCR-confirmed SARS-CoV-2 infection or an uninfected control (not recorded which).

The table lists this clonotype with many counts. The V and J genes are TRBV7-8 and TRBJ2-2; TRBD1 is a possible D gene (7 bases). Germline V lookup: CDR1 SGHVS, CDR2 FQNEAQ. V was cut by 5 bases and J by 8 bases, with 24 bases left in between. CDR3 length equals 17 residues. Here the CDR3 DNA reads TGTGCCAGCAGCCTCGGAAGGACAGGTCTAGCGAGAGGGGAGCTGTTTTTT. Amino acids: CASSLGRTGLARGELFF.

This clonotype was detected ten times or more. CDR3 loop: CASGPRGTEAFF. The CDR3 bases are TGTGCCAGCGGACCAAGGGGCACTGAAGCTTTCTTT. V usage is TRBV12-3 or TRBV12-4 and J usage is TRBJ1-1; D is possibly TRBD1 (5 bases). The ends were cut back, 8 bases at V and 4 bases at J, with 11 bases in the middle. The length of the CDR3 is 12 residues.

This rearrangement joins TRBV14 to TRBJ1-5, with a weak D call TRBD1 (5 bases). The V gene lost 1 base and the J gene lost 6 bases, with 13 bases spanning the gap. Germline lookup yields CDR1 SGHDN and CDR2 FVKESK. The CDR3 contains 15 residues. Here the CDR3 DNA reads TGTGCCAGCAGCCAAGGGGGCAGGGATCTTCAGCCCCAGCATTTT. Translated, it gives CASSQGGRDLQPQHF.

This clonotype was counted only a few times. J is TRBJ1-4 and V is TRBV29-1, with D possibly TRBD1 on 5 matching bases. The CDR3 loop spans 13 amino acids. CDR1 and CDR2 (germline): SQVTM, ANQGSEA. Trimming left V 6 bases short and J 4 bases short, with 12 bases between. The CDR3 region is CSVGRGNNEKLFF. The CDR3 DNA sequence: TGCAGCGTGGGTCGGGGGAATAATGAAAAACTGTTTTTT.

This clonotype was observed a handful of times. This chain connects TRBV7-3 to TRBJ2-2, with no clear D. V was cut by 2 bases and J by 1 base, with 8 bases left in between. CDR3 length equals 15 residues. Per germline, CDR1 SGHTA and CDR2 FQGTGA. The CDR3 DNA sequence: TGTGCCAGCAGCTTACAGTCAGAGAACACCGGGGAGCTGTTTTTT. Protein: CASSLQSENTGELFF.

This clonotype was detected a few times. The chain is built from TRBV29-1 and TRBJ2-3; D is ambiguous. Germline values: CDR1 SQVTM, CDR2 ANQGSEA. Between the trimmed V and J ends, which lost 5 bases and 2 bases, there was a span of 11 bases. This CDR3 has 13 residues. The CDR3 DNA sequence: TGCAGCGTTCACCCAACGTCCACAGATACGCAGTATTTT. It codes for CSVHPTSTDTQYF.

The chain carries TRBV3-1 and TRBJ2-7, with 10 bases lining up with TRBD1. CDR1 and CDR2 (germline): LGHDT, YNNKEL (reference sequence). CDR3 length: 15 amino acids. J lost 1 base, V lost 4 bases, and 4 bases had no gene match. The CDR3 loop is CASSPPDRGSYEQYF. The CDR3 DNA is TGTGCCAGCAGCCCCCCGGACAGGGGGTCCTACGAGCAGTACTTC.

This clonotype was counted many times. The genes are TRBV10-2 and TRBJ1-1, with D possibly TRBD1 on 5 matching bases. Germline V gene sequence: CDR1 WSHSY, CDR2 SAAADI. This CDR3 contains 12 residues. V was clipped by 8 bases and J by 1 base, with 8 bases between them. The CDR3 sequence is CASHGGNTEAFF. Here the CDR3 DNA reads TGCGCCAGCCATGGGGGGAACACTGAAGCTTTCTTT.

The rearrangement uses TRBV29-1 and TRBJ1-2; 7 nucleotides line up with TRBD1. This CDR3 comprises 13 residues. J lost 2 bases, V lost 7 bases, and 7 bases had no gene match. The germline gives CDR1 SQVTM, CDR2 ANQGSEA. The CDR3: CSALDRRNYGYTF. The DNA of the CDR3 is TGCAGCGCTTTGGACAGGAGGAACTATGGCTACACCTTC.

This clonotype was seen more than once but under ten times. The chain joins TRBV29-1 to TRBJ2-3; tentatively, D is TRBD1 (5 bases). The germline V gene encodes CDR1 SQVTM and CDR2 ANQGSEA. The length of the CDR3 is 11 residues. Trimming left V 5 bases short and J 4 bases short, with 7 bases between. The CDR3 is CSVQGPDTQYF. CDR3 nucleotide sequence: TGCAGCGTTCAGGGCCCAGATACGCAGTATTTT.

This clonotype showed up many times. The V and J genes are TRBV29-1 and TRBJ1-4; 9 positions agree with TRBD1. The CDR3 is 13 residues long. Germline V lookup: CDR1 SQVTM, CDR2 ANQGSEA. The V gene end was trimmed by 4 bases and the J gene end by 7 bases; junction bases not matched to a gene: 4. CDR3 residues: CSVGGQGFEKLFF. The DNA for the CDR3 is TGCAGCGTTGGGGGACAGGGTTTTGAAAAACTGTTTTTT. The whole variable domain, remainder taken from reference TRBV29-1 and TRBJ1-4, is SAVISQKPSRDICQRGTSLTIQCQVDSQVTMMFWYRQQPGQSLTLIATANQGSEATYESGFVIDKFPISRPNLTFSTLTVSNMSPEDSSIYLCSVGGQGFEKLFFGSGTQLSVL.

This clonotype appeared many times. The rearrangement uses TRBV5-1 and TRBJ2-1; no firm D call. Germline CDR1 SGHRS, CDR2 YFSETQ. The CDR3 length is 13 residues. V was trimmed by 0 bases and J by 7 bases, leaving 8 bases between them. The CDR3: CASSLVPYNEQFF. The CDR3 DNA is TGCGCCAGCAGCTTGGTCCCTTATAATGAGCAGTTCTTC.

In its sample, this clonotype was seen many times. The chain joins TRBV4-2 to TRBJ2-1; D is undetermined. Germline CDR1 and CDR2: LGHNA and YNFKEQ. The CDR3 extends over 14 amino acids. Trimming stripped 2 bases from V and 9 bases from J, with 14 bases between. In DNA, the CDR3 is TGTGCCAGCAGCCAATACCTTTTTGAGAGTGAGCAGTTCTTC. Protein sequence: CASSQYLFESEQFF.

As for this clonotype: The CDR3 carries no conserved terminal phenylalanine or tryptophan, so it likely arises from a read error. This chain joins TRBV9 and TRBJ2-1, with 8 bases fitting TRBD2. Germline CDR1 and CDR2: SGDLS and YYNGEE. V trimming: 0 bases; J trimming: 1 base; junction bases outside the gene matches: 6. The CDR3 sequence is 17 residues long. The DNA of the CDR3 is TGTGCCAGCAGCGTAGATGATAGCGGGGCTTCCTACAATGAGCAGTTCTTA. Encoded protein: CASSVDDSGASYNEQFL.

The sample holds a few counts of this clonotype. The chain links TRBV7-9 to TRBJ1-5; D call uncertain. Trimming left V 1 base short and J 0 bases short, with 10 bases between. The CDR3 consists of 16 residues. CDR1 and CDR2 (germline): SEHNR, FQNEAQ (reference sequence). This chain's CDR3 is CASSLEGSYSNQPQHF. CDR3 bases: TGTGCCAGCAGCTTAGAGGGATCCTATAGCAATCAGCCCCAGCATTTT.

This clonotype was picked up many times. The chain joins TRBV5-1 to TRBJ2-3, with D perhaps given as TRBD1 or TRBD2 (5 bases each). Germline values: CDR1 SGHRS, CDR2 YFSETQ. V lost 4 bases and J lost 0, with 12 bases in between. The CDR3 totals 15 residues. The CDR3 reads CASSPGPLSTDTQYF. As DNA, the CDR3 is TGCGCCAGCAGCCCGGGACCCTTAAGCACAGATACGCAGTATTTT.

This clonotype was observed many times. CDR3 loop: CASSLTGSNYGYTF. The CDR3 DNA sequence: TGTGCCAGCAGCTTAACTGGATCCAACTATGGCTACACCTTC. The chain employs TRBV7-3 and TRBJ1-2; D is unresolved. This CDR3 contains 14 residues. CDR1 and CDR2 from the germline V gene are SGHTA and FQGTGA. Trimming pared 0 bases from V and 2 bases from J, leaving 7 bases between. Looking up the rest from reference TRBV7-3 and TRBJ1-2 gives the full variable domain: GAGVSQTPSNKVTEKGKYVELRCDPISGHTALYWYRQSLGQGPEFLIYFQGTGAADDSGLPNDRFFAVRPEGSVSTLKIQRTERGDSAVYLCASSLTGSNYGYTFGSGTRLTVV.

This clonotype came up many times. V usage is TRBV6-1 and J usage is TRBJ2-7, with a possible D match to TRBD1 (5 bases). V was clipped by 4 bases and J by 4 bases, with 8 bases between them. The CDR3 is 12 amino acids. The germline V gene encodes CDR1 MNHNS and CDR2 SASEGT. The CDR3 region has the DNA TGTGCCAGCAGTGTTCAGGGTTACGAGCAGTACTTC. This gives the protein CASSVQGYEQYF.

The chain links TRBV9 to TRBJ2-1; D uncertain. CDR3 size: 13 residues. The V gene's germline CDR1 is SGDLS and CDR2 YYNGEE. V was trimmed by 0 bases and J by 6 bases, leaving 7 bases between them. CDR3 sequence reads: CASSVGPLNEQFF. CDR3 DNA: TGTGCCAGCAGCGTAGGTCCCCTCAATGAGCAGTTCTTC.

CDR3 coding DNA: TGTGCCAGCAGGGCGGGGATAGGCAGTAGCACAGATACGCAGTATTTT. Protein: CASRAGIGSSTDTQYF. This chain joins TRBV7-2 and TRBJ2-3; possible D gene TRBD2, 6 bases. From germline, CDR1 is SGHTA and CDR2 FQGNSA. CDR3 length equals 16 residues. The V end was cut by 6 bases, the J end by 0 bases, with 16 bases between.